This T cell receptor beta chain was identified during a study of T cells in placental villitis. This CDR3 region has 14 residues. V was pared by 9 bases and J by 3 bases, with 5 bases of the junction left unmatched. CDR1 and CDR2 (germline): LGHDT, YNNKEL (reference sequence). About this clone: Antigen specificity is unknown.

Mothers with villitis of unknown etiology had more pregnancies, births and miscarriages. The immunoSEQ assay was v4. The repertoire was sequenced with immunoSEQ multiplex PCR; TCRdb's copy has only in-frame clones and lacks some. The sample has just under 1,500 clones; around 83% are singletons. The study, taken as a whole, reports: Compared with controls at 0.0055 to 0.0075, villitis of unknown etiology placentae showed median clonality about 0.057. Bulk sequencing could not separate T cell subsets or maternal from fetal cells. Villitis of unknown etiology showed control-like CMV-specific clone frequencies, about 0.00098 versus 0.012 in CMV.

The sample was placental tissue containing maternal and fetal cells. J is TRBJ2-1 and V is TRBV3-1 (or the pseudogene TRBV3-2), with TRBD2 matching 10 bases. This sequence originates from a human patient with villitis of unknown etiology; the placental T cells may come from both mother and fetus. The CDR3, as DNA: TGTGCCAGTAGGCCTAGCGGGGGCTACAATGAGCAGTTCTTC. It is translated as CASRPSGGYNEQFF.